Presented here are 11 T cell receptor beta chains from one specimen sequenced in a study of PD-L1 blockade in urothelial cancer. Data came from immunoSEQ multiplex PCR; TCRdb stores just in-frame clones and leaves some out. Of some 110,000 clones in the sample, approximately 90% were seen once. The time point: peripheral blood 6 weeks after treatment start. The input for sequencing was PBMCs, taken around atezolizumab (anti-PD-L1) treatment. The source of these receptors is a man aged 60 to 69 with urothelial cancer.

This clone turned up a few times. The rearrangement joins TRBV6-6 to TRBJ1-2; the D is unclear. V was shortened by 6 bases and J by 5 bases, with 13 bases between the two germline ends. The germline V gene has CDR1 MNHNY and CDR2 SVGAGI (reference sequence). This CDR3 region has 13 residues. The CDR3 nucleotides read TGTGCCAGCAGAACCGGGAACCAGTATGGCTACACCTTC. It yields the protein CASRTGNQYGYTF.

This clone has a single count. This rearrangement joins TRBV9 to TRBJ2-6, with 9 nucleotides matching TRBD1. The ends lost 4 bases at V and 4 bases at J; junction bases unmatched: 6. This CDR3 contains 16 residues. CDR1 is SGDLS, CDR2 YYNGEE, per germline. CDR3 amino acids: CASSFLGTGGANVLTF. The CDR3 DNA sequence: TGTGCCAGCAGCTTCCTCGGGACAGGGGGGGCCAACGTCCTGACTTTC. Based on the CDR3 plus reference TRBV9 and TRBJ2-6, the full variable domain is DSGVTQTPKHLITATGQRVTLRCSPRSGDLSVYWYQQSLDQGLQFLIQYYNGEERAKGNILERFSAQQFPDLHSELNLSSLELGDSALYFCASSFLGTGGANVLTFGAGSRLTVL.

This clone was counted ten times or more. The V call is TRBV2, the J call TRBJ2-1; 11 nucleotides line up with TRBD2. The germline V gene has CDR1 SNHLY and CDR2 FYNNEI. With V trimmed by 3 bases and J by 7 bases, 8 bases remained unmatched. This CDR3 contains 16 residues. The DNA of the CDR3 is TGTGCCAGCAGTGAGTTTGTCGCTAGCGGGGGGAATGAGCAGTTCTTC. Amino acid sequence: CASSEFVASGGNEQFF. Looking up the rest from reference TRBV2 and TRBJ2-1 gives the full variable domain: EPEVTQTPSHQVTQMGQEVILRCVPISNHLYFYWYRQILGQKVEFLVSFYNNEISEKSEIFDDQFSVERPDGSNFTLKIRSTKLEDSAMYFCASSEFVASGGNEQFFGPGTRLTVL.

The chain carries TRBV4-3 and TRBJ2-3, with TRBD1 as a possible D gene (7 bases). Trimming pared 0 bases from V and 7 bases from J, leaving 17 bases between. Germline V gives CDR1 LGHNA, CDR2 YSLEER. The CDR3 contains 16 residues. In nucleotides, the CDR3 is TGCGCCAGCAGCCAAGATGGAGGGGGCTATCAGAATACGCAGTATTTT. Translating gives CASSQDGGGYQNTQYF.

This clone has just one count. At the DNA level, this CDR3 is encoded by other sequences in the same sample as well. The chain is built from TRBV2 and TRBJ2-7, with 7 bases identical to TRBD1. Losses at the gene ends were 5 bases for V and 5 bases for J; bases not matched to a gene: 6. The CDR3 length is 13 residues. Germline V gives CDR1 SNHLY, CDR2 FYNNEI. The DNA for the CDR3 is TGTGCCAGCAGTAGGACAGGTTCGGACGAGCAGTACTTC. Its protein is CASSRTGSDEQYF.

This clone has just one count. The chain is built from TRBV18 and TRBJ1-4; D may be TRBD1 (6 bases). Trimming removed 0 bases at V and 1 base at J, with 9 bases between. The CDR3 covers 16 residues. CDR1 and CDR2 (germline): KGHSH, LQKENI. In DNA form, the CDR3 reads TGTGCCAGCTCACCACCCCAGGGGAGAACTAATGAAAAACTGTTTTTT. This sequence encodes CASSPPQGRTNEKLFF.

The chain recombines TRBV6-6 with TRBJ1-4, with D possibly matching TRBD1 (5 bases). Germline-derived CDR1 and CDR2 are MNHNY and SVGAGI (reference sequence). The CDR3 contains 16 residues. Trimming removed 7 bases from V and 4 bases from J, with 19 bases in between. CDR3 protein: CASTPRPDSLNEKLFF. In DNA, the CDR3 is TGTGCCAGCACCCCGCGACCCGACAGCCTTAATGAAAAACTGTTTTTT.

The chain uses TRBV4-2 and TRBJ2-7; 11 bases align to TRBD2. This CDR3 comprises 16 residues. Germline-derived CDR1 and CDR2 are LGHNA and YNFKEQ. Germline trimming cut 3 bases from V and 0 bases from J; bases unmatched to any gene: 4. The CDR3 reads CASSHQTSGASYEQYF. The CDR3 DNA is TGTGCCAGCAGCCATCAGACTAGCGGGGCCTCCTACGAGCAGTACTTC.

The chain carries TRBV9 and TRBJ2-1; 9 bases map to TRBD2. The V gene's germline CDR1 is SGDLS and CDR2 YYNGEE. The CDR3 length is 18 residues. The V and J ends lost 3 bases and 4 bases, in that order; junction bases with no gene match: 14. The CDR3 region is CASSARDPNSGGYNEQFF. For the CDR3, the DNA is TGTGCCAGCAGCGCCCGAGACCCAAATAGCGGGGGTTACAATGAGCAGTTCTTC.

This chain uses TRBV7-2 with TRBJ2-3; 8 bases align to TRBD2. There are 15 residues in the CDR3. Germline V gives CDR1 SGHTA, CDR2 FQGNSA. V trimming: 5 bases; J trimming: 0 bases; junction bases outside the gene matches: 4. DNA of the CDR3: TGTGCCAGCAGCCGGGGGGGGAGTAGCACAGATACGCAGTATTTT. Translation gives CASSRGGSSTDTQYF.

This clone appeared a single time. This sequence joins TRBV27 and TRBJ2-7, with D possibly TRBD1 on 6 matching bases. This CDR3 is built from 14 residues. V lost 2 bases to trimming and J lost 1 base, with 9 bases between them. The germline V gene has CDR1 MNHEY and CDR2 SMNVEV (reference sequence). The CDR3 bases are TGTGCCAGCAGTTTAGTACAGGGATCCTACGAGCAGTACTTC. It codes for CASSLVQGSYEQYF.